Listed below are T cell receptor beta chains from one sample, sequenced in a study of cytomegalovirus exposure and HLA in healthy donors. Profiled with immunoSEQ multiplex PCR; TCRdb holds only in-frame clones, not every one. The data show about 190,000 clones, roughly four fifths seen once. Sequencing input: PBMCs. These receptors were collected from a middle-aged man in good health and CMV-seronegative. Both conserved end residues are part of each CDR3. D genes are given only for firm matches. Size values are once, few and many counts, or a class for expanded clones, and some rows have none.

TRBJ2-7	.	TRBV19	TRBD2	TGTGCCAGTAGTATCGCGGGGGGGGCCTACGAGCAGTACTTC	CASSIAGGAYEQYF
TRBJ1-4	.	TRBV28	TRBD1	TGTGCCAGCAGTTTACGGGACAGGGTAGATGAAAAACTGTTTTTT	CASSLRDRVDEKLFF
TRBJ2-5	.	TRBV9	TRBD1	TGTGCCAGCAGCGCCCTAACCGGGACAGATCCGTACCAAGAGACCCAGTACTTC	CASSALTGTDPYQETQYF
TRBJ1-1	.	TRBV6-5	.	TGTGCCAGCGAACGAGGGGGTGTAAACACTGAAGCTTTCTTT	CASERGGVNTEAFF
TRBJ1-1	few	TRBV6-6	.	TGTGCCAGCAGTCTCGATGAGGGCGGCACTGAAGCTTTCTTT	CASSLDEGGTEAFF
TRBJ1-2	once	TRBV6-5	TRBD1	TGTGCCAGCAGTACAGGACAGGGAAACTATGGCTACACCTTC	CASSTGQGNYGYTF
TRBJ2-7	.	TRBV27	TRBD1	TGTGCCAGCAGTTGGTCCGACAGGGGTGAGCAGTACTTC	CASSWSDRGEQYF
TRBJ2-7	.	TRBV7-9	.	TGTTCCAGCAGCCCCACAGACGGCCTAGCGAGTATCTACGAGCAGTACTTC	CSSSPTDGLASIYEQYF
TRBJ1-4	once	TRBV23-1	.	TGCGCCAGCAGTCAGCAGGCTGCCGATAATGAAAAACTGTTTTTT	CASSQQAADNEKLFF
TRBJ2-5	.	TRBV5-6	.	TGTGCCAGCAGCTGGGGGGACCAAGAGACCCAGTACTTC	CASSWGDQETQYF
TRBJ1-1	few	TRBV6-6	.	TGTGCCAGTCAGGCTGCGAACACTGAAGCTTTCTTT	CASQAANTEAFF
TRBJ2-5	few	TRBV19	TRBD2	TGTGCCAGTAGTTTTAGCGGGGCGGTACAAGAGACCCAGTACTTC	CASSFSGAVQETQYF
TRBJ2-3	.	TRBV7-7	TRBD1	TGTGCTAGCAGCAGGGACAGGCTAGATACGCAGTATTTT	CASSRDRLDTQYF
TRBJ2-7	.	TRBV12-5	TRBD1	TGTGCTAGTGGTTTGCCCCCGTCCAGGGGGTACGAGCAGTACTTC	CASGLPPSRGYEQYF
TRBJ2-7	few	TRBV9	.	TGTGCCAGCAGCGTTCTCCCTGAGGCCTACGAGCAGTACTTC	CASSVLPEAYEQYF
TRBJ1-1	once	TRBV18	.	TGTGCCAGCTCACCAGGGGGGGTGAACACTGAAGCTTTCTTT	CASSPGGVNTEAFF
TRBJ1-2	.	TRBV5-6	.	TGTGCCAGCAGCTTGGTGGGCGGCTACACCTTC	CASSLVGGYTF
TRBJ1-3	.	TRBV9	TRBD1	TGTGCCAGCAGTCGCGGGACAGCCTACGGAAACACCATATATTTT	CASSRGTAYGNTIYF
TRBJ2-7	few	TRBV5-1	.	TGCGCCAGCAGGGGGGGAGGGCAGGGGGCCTCCTACGAGCAGTACTTC	CASRGGGQGASYEQYF
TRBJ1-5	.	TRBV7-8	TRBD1	TGTGCCAGCAGTTTAAAGGAAGGGGGCGGGCAGCCCCAGCATTTT	CASSLKEGGGQPQHF
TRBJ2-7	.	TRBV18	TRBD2	TGTGCCAGCTCGCCAGCGGGGGGGAACGAGCAGTACTTC	CASSPAGGNEQYF
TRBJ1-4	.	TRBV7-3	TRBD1	TGTGCCAGCAGTCTTCCGCCCCCGGGACAGGGGGGCGGGGGAGCGAAACTGTTTTTT	CASSLPPPGQGGGGAKLFF
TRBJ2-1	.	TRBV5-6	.	TGTGCCAGCAGCTTGGAAATGGCTTTTGAGTTCTTC	CASSLEMAFEFF
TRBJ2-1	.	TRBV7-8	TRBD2	TGTGCCAGCAGCTCCCTAGCGGGGGGGCGTAATGAGCAGTTCTTC	CASSSLAGGRNEQFF
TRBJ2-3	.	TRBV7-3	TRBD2	TGTGCCAGCAGCCTTCGCCGGGAGGCAGATACGCAGTATTTT	CASSLRREADTQYF
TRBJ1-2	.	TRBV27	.	TGTGCCAGCAGTACAGGGATAAGTAATTATGGCTACACCTTC	CASSTGISNYGYTF
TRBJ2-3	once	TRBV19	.	TGTGCCAGTAGGACGGGGGTTAAGGCAGATACGCAGTATTTT	CASRTGVKADTQYF
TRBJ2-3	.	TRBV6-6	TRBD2	TGTGCCAGCAGTGGGAGCGGGGGGAACACAGATACGCAGTATTTT	CASSGSGGNTDTQYF
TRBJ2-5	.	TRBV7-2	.	TGTGCCAGCAGCGCCGCGGGGCTACAAGAGACCCAGTACTTC	CASSAAGLQETQYF
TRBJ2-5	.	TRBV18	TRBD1	TGTGCCAGCTCATTGGGACAGCAAGAGACCCAGTACTTC	CASSLGQQETQYF
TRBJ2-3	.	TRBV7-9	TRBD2	TGTGCCAGCAGCTTAGCGGGACTAGCGCCTACTAAAGATACGCAGTATTTT	CASSLAGLAPTKDTQYF
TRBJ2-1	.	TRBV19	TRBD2	TGTGCCAGTAGTATAGTGGGCGGGGGGCACAATGAGCAGTTCTTC	CASSIVGGGHNEQFF
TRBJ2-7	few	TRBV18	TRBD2	TGTGCCAGCTCACCTTCTAGCGGGAGGAGCTCCTACGAGCAGTACTTC	CASSPSSGRSSYEQYF
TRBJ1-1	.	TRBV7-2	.	TGTGCCAGCAGCTTCTCAGGGGCCACTGAAGCTTTCTTT	CASSFSGATEAFF
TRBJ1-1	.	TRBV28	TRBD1	TGTGCCAGCAGCCGTGGGGCGGACAGGGGTCGCACTGAAGCTTTCTTT	CASSRGADRGRTEAFF
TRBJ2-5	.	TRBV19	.	TGTGCCAGTAGAGACCGGGGAAGGTCTTTAGAAGAGACCCAGTACTTC	CASRDRGRSLEETQYF
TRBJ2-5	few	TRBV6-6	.	TGTGCCAGCAGATCGTATGTTGAGGAGACCCAGTACTTC	CASRSYVEETQYF
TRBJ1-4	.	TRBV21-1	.	TGTGCCAGCAGCAAAACCTCCCAACCAGGACAGGGCTCGCAAAAACTGTTTTTT	CASSKTSQPGQGSQKLFF
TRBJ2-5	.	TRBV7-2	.	TGTGCCAGCAGCTTCGAAGCCATCCTAAAGACCCAGTACTTC	CASSFEAILKTQYF
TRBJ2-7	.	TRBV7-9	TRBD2	TGTGCCAGCAGCTTAGGAACGGGAGGGCCCGCCTACGAGCAGTACTTC	CASSLGTGGPAYEQYF
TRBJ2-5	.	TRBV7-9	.	TGTGCCAGCAGCTTAGGATCAATGACCGGGGGGCCACCCTACTTC	CASSLGSMTGGPPYF
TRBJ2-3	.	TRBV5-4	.	TGTGCCAGCAGCCCCGGGGTGGTTGATGATACGCAGTATTTT	CASSPGVVDDTQYF
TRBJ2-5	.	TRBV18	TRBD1	TGTGCCAGCTCAGCTGACAGGGCGGAGACCCAGTACTTC	CASSADRAETQYF
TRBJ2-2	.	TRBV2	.	TGTGCCAGCAGTGAAGTTTTCAGCGGGGAGCTGTTTTTT	CASSEVFSGELFF
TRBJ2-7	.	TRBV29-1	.	TGCAGCGTCAAACAAGCGGAGCACCCCTACGAGCAGTACTTC	CSVKQAEHPYEQYF
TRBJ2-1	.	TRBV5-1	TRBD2	TGCGCCAGCAGCTTGGGACTAGCGAACAATGAGCAGTTCTTC	CASSLGLANNEQFF
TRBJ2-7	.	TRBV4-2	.	TGTGCCAGCAGCCAAGATTTGAGCTACTCCTACGAGCAGTACTTC	CASSQDLSYSYEQYF
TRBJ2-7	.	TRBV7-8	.	TGTGCCAGCAGCTCTATGGGGGGTTCCTACGAGCAGTACTTC	CASSSMGGSYEQYF
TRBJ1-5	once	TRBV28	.	TGTGCCAGCAGTTCGGGGGGGGGACCTCGCAATCAGCCCCAGCATTTT	CASSSGGGPRNQPQHF
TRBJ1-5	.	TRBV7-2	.	TGTGCCAGCAGCTGGGCAGGAAACCAGCCCCAGCATTTT	CASSWAGNQPQHF
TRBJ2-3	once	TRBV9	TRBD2	TGTGCCAGCAGCGCAAGGGCGGGAGGGACTCGCACAGATACGCAGTATTTT	CASSARAGGTRTDTQYF
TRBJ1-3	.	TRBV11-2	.	TGTGCCAGCAGCTTAGGGAAGTCGGGGGACACCATATATTTT	CASSLGKSGDTIYF
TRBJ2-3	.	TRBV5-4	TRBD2	TGTGCCAGCAGCTTGCGCCTAGCGGGGAGCACAGATACGCAGTATTTT	CASSLRLAGSTDTQYF
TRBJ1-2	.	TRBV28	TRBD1	TGTGCCAGCAGCCCAGGACAGGGGCCTAACTATGGCTACACCTTC	CASSPGQGPNYGYTF
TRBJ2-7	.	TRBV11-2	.	TGTGCCAGCAGGCGAACAGGGATTAGCTCCTACGAGCAGTACTTC	CASRRTGISSYEQYF
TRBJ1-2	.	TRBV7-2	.	TGTGCCAGCAGCTTAAGGATGACGGGGGGACGGAACTATGGCTACACCTTC	CASSLRMTGGRNYGYTF
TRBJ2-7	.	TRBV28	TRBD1	TGTGCCAGCAGTTTATTTAGTGGGACAGGGGTCTACGAGCAGTACTTC	CASSLFSGTGVYEQYF
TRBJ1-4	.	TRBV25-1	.	TGTGCCAGCAGTGACGGCGGTATTAATGAAAAACTGTTTTTT	CASSDGGINEKLFF